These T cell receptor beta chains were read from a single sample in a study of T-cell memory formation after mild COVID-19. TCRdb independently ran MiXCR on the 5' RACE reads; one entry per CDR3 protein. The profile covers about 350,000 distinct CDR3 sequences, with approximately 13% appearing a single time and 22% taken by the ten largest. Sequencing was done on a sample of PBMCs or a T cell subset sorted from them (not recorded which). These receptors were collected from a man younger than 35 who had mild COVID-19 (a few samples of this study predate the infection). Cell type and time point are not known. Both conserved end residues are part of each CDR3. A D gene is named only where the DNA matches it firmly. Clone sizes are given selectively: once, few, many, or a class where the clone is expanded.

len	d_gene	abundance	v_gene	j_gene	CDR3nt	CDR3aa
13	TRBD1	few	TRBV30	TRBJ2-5	TGTGCCTGGCGACAGGGGCTGGTGGGGACCCAGTACTTC	CAWRQGLVGTQYF
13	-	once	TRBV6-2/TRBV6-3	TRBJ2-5	TGTGCCAGCAGAACCAGGGAGCGGGAGACCCAGTACTTC	CASRTRERETQYF
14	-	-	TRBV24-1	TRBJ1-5	TGTGCCACCAGTGATTACAGGGTCGACCAGCCCCAGCATTTT	CATSDYRVDQPQHF
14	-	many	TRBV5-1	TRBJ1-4	TGCGCCAGCAGCTTAGGACAGCCTAATGAAAAACTGTTTTTT	CASSLGQPNEKLFF
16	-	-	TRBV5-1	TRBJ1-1	TGCGCCAGCAGCTTCCGAACAGGGCCGGTCGGGACTGAAGCTTTCTTT	CASSFRTGPVGTEAFF
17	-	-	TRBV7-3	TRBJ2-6	TGTGCCAGCAGCTACCGCGGCAGAACCTCTGGGGCCAACGTCCTGACTTTC	CASSYRGRTSGANVLTF
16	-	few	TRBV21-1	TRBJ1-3	TGTGCCAGCAGCCTCTCTGGCTGGTGCTCTGGAAACACCATATATTTT	CASSLSGWCSGNTIYF
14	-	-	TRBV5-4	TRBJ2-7	TGTGCCAGCAGTCCCGGATCTGGGGACTACGAGCAGTACTTC	CASSPGSGDYEQYF
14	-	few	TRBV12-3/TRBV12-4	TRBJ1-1	TGTGCCAGCAGTTTGAGGGGCCCAGGGGCTGAAGCTTTCTTT	CASSLRGPGAEAFF
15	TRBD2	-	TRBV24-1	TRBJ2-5	TGTGCCACCAGTGATCCGGGACTAGGCCAAGAGACCCAGTACTTC	CATSDPGLGQETQYF
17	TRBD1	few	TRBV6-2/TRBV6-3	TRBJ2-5	TGTGCCAGCAGGCCCCGGGACAGGGGGCAGAGGGGTGAGACCCAGTACTTC	CASRPRDRGQRGETQYF
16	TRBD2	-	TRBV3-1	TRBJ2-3	TGTGCCAGCAGCCAAGAAGGAGCGGGGGGGCAAGGTACGCAGTATTTT	CASSQEGAGGQGTQYF
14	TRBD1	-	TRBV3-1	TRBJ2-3	TGTGCCAGCAGCCCACGACAGGGGTCAGATACGCAGTATTTT	CASSPRQGSDTQYF
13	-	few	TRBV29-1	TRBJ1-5	TGCAGCGTTGAATTCGATAGCAATCAGCCCCAGCATTTT	CSVEFDSNQPQHF
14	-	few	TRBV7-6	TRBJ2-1	TGTGCCAGCAGCTTAAACGCGGTGCGAAATGAGCAGTTCTTC	CASSLNAVRNEQFF
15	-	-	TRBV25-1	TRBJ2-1	TGTGCCAGCACCCACCGCGGGGGCAGTAACAATGAGCAGTTCTTC	CASTHRGGSNNEQFF
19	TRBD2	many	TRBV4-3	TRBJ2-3	TGCGCCAGCAGCCAAGCCTCGGGGACTAGCGGGGGGGCCTTTCAGGCGCAGTATTTT	CASSQASGTSGGAFQAQYF
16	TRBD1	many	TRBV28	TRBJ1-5	TGTGCCAGCAGTTTACTCTGGGGACAGGGACGTCAGCCCCAGCATTTT	CASSLLWGQGRQPQHF
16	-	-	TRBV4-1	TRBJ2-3	TGCGCCAGCAGCCAAACGGGTACAACGAGCACAGATACGCAGTATTTT	CASSQTGTTSTDTQYF
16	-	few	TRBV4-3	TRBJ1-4	TGCGCCAGCAGCCAAGAGCGGGCAGGGACTAATGAAAAACTGTTTTTT	CASSQERAGTNEKLFF
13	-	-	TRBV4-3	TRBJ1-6	TGCGCCAGCAGCCAGGCCAGGGGTTCACCCCTCCACTTT	CASSQARGSPLHF
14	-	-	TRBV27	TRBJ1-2	TGTGCCAGCAGTTTATCGGGGGGCCACTATGGCTACACCTTC	CASSLSGGHYGYTF
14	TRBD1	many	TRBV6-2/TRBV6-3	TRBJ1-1	TGTGCCAGCAGTTGGGACAGGGGAACAAATGAAGCTTTCTTT	CASSWDRGTNEAFF
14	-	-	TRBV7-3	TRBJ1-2	TGTGCCAGCAGTTTCGCCGGGGACCCCGGGAGCTACACCTTC	CASSFAGDPGSYTF
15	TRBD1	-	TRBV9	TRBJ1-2	TGTGCCAGCAGCGTAGAAGGACAGGGCCTCCTTGGCTACACCTTC	CASSVEGQGLLGYTF
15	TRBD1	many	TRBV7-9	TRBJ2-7	TGTGCCAGCAGCTTACGACAGGGGTCTCTCTACGAGCAGTACTTC	CASSLRQGSLYEQYF
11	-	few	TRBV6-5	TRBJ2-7	TGTGCCAGCAGTTACTCGGAAGAGCAGTACTTC	CASSYSEEQYF
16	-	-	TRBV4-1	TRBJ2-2	TGCGCCAGCAGCCAAGAGCCAGGGGCGCGCACCGGGGAGCTGTTTTTT	CASSQEPGARTGELFF
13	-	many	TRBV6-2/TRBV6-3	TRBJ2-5	TGTGCCAGCAGTTCGGGACTTATAGAGACCCAGTACTTC	CASSSGLIETQYF
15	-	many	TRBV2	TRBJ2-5	TGTGCCAGCAGTGAAGCCGGGGCAGGGGAAGAGACCCAGTACTTC	CASSEAGAGEETQYF
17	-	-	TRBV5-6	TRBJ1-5	TGTGCCAGCAGCTTGGATGGGGGGTTGAGAGGCAATCAGCCCCAGCATTTT	CASSLDGGLRGNQPQHF
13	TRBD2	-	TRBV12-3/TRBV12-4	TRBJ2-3	TGTGCCAGCAGGGTGACTAGCGGGGTTACGCAGTATTTT	CASRVTSGVTQYF
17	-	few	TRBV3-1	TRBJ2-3	TGTGCCAGCAGCCAAGATCGCAGTCGGCTAGGCACAGATACGCAGTATTTT	CASSQDRSRLGTDTQYF
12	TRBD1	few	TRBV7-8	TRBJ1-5	TGTGCCAGCAGCCGCGACCAGGGGGCCCAGCATTTT	CASSRDQGAQHF
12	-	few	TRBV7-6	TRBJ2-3	TGTGCCAGCAGCTTAGCGGGGGGGCCCCTGTATTTT	CASSLAGGPLYF
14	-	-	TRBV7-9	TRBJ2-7	TGTGCCAGCAGCTTGGTCACTCGGCCCCACGAGCAGTACTTC	CASSLVTRPHEQYF
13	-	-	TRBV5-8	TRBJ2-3	TGTGCCAGCAGCCCCTTAGTCACAGATACGCAGTATTTT	CASSPLVTDTQYF
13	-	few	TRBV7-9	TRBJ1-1	TGTGCCAGCAGACCGAACGGGGGCACTGAAGCTTTCTTT	CASRPNGGTEAFF
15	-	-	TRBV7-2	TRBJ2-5	TGTGCCAGCAGCTTATTTATGACAGCCGGGGAGACCCAGTACTTC	CASSLFMTAGETQYF
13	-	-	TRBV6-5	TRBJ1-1	TGTGCCAGCAGTTACAGGAGTTACACTGAAGCTTTCTTT	CASSYRSYTEAFF
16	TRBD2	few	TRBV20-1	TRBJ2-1	TGCAGTGCTAGACGCCCCCTGAGCGGGGGAGGGAATGAGCAGTTCTTC	CSARRPLSGGGNEQFF
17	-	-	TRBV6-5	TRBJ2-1	TGTGCCAGCAGTTATTTTTTCCGGGAGAGCTCCTACAATGAGCAGTTCTTC	CASSYFFRESSYNEQFF
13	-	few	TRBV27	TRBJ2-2	TGTGCCAGCAGTTTTAGGTTTCCCGGGGAGCTGTTTTTT	CASSFRFPGELFF
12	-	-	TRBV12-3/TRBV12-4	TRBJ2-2	TGTGCCAGCAGCTTAATCCCCGGGGAGCTGTTTTTT	CASSLIPGELFF
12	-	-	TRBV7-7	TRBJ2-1	TGTGCCAACAGCGACCAGGGTTCCGTGCAGTTCTTC	CANSDQGSVQFF
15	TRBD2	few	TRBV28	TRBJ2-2	TGTGCCAGCAGTATAGGACTAGCGGGGTCCGGGGAGCTGTTTTTT	CASSIGLAGSGELFF
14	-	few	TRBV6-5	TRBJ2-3	TGTGCCAGCAGACTGGTGGAGGGATCAGATACGCAGTATTTT	CASRLVEGSDTQYF
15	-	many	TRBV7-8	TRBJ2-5	TGTGCCAGCAGCAGAATCCGGACCGACCCCGGGACCCAGTACTTC	CASSRIRTDPGTQYF
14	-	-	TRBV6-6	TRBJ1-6	TGTGCCAGCAGTTATCGTCCTCGGAATTCACCCCTCCACTTT	CASSYRPRNSPLHF
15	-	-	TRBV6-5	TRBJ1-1	TGTGCCAGCAGTTACTCGGCAGGGCAGAACACTGAAGCTTTCTTT	CASSYSAGQNTEAFF